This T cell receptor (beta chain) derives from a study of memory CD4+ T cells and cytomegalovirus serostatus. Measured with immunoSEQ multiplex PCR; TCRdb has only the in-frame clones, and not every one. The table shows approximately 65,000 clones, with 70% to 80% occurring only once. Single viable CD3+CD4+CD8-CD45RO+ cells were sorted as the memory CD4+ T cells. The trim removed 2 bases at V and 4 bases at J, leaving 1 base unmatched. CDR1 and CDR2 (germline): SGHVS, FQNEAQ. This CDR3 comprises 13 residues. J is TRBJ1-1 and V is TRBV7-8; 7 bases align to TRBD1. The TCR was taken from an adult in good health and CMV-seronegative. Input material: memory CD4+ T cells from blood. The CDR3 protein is CASSLSGGTEAFF. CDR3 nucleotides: TGTGCCAGCAGCTTATCAGGGGGCACTGAAGCTTTCTTT.